The clone carrying this TCR beta chain came up many times. Its cognate antigen is unknown. The data were obtained in a study of regulatory T cells in long-lasting Graves disease. CDR1 is GTSNPN, CDR2 SVGIG, per germline (reference sequence). The CDR3 extends over 14 amino acids. Researchers made TCR beta libraries by using iRepertoire HTBI primers and running Arm-PCR on CDR3 regions. Each CDR3 protein gets one entry after TCRdb re-called the multiplex PCR reads with MiXCR. The sample shows fewer than 650,000 distinct CDR3 sequences, roughly a sixth of them seen only once. Time point denoted: newly diagnosed GD, antithyroid drugs for less than 3 months. From RNA extracted from PBMCs, the TCR library was made. From an endocrinology department in Xi'an, China, came the patients. The study's findings and limits: The work looked only at peripheral blood and did not look at thyroid tissue. It is possible that accuracy was reduced by the small size of the sample.

These data are also associated with another study on T cells in Graves' hyperthyroidism and ophthalmopathy.

Sequencing used peripheral blood mononuclear cells (PBMCs), obtained at new diagnosis, from a patient treated with antithyroid drugs. The chain uses TRBV30 and TRBJ1-1; 10 bases are a match to TRBD1. This TCR was sampled from a man between 18 and 29 years old with Graves disease. The CDR3 DNA reads TGTGCAACCCGGGACAGGGGCTGGGACACTGAAGCTTTCTTT. Translating it yields CATRDRGWDTEAFF.